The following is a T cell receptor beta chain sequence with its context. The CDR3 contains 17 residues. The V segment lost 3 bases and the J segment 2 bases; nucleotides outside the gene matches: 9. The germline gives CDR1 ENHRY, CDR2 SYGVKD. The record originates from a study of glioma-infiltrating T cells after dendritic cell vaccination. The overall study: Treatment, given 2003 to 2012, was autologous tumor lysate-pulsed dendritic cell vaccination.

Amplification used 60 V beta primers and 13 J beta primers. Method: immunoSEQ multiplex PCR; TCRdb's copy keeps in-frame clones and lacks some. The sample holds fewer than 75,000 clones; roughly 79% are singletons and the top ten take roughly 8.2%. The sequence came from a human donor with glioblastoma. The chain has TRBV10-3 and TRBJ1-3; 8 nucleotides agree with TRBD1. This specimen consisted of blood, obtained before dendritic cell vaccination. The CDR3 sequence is CAISENRQGRPGNTIYF. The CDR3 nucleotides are TGTGCCATCAGTGAAAATCGACAGGGGAGGCCTGGAAACACCATATATTTT.